The following is a T cell receptor (beta chain) sequence with its context. Here immunoSEQ multiplex PCR was the method, and the copy in TCRdb shows in-frame clones only, minus some. The repertoire consists of a few hundred thousand clones, with roughly 86% occurring once and the leading ten covering about 1.7%. The sample comes from a study of blood T cell repertoires in COVID-19. Trimming at V came to 2 bases and at J to 6 bases, leaving 6 bases not matched to a gene. Germline CDR1 is GTSNPN and CDR2 is SVGIG (reference sequence). This CDR3 comprises 15 residues. The source of this sequence is a woman under 40 who had recovered from COVID-19. J is TRBJ2-3 and V is TRBV30; TRBD2 agrees at 12 bases. Sequencing was carried out using PBMCs or T cells enriched from blood (not recorded which). The CDR3 coding sequence is TGTGCCTGGAGTAAACGACTAGCGGGAGACGATACGCAGTATTTT. Translation gives CAWSKRLAGDDTQYF.